One and the same sample provided the 12 T cell receptor beta chains below, sequenced in a study of shared clonotypes between healthy human individuals. Only in-frame clones appear in the TCRdb table, and some are missing; sequencing was by immunoSEQ multiplex PCR. The table includes 600,000 to 750,000 clones, about two thirds detected once. The specimen was memory CD4+ T cells sorted from blood. Subset reported: CD45RA-negative fraction. These receptors came from a young woman in good health.

A few counts support this clone. J is TRBJ2-1 and V is TRBV11-2, with 7 bases matching TRBD2. This CDR3 contains 15 residues. Trimming took 5 bases from V and 9 from J; bases not matched to a gene: 13. The germline V gene encodes CDR1 SGHAT and CDR2 FQNNGV. The CDR3 sequence is CASSRWGEGKSEQFF. In nucleotides, the CDR3 is TGTGCCAGCAGCCGGTGGGGGGAGGGTAAGAGTGAGCAGTTCTTC. Full variable domain (rest looked up from reference TRBV11-2 and TRBJ2-1): EAGVAQSPRYKIIEKRQSVAFWCNPISGHATLYWYQQILGQGPKLLIQFQNNGVVDDSQLPKDRFSAERLKGVDSTLKIQPAKLEDSAVYLCASSRWGEGKSEQFFGPGTRLTVL.

The chain links TRBV11-2 to TRBJ2-1, with TRBD2 matching 8 bases. V lost 4 bases and J lost 9; bases outside the gene matches: 8. CDR3 length: 14 residues. The germline gives CDR1 SGHAT, CDR2 FQNNGV. CDR3 bases: TGTGCCAGCAGCTCCAATGCGGGAGGTGTTGAGCAGTTCTTC. Its protein product is CASSSNAGGVEQFF.

This clone was seen more than once but under ten times. This same CDR3 is encoded by further DNA sequences in the sample. This chain joins TRBV5-1 and TRBJ2-6; D gene unclear. The germline V gene encodes CDR1 SGHRS and CDR2 YFSETQ. With 2 bases removed from V and 0 bases from J, the gap between germline ends came to 9 bases. This CDR3 is built from 16 residues. The CDR3 is CASSFSPSSGANVLTF. The CDR3 nucleotides are TGCGCCAGCAGCTTTTCCCCGAGCTCTGGGGCCAACGTCCTGACTTTC.

The rearrangement uses TRBV27 and TRBJ1-5; D gene uncertain. There are 14 residues in the CDR3. Trimming shortened V by 6 bases and J by 3 bases, and 12 bases separated the two germline ends. Germline CDR1 is MNHEY and CDR2 is SMNVEV (reference sequence). The chain's CDR3 is CASRRESHNQPQHF. The CDR3, as DNA: TGTGCCAGCAGGAGGGAGAGCCACAATCAGCCCCAGCATTTT.

This clone has only a few counts. The chain has TRBV11-2 and TRBJ2-7, with D tentatively TRBD1 (6 bases). V dropped 5 bases and J dropped 4 bases, with 15 bases sitting between them. The germline CDR1 and CDR2 sequences are SGHAT and FQNNGV. The CDR3 has 14 residues. CDR3 nucleotide sequence: TGTGCCAGCAGCCCCAGTGCAGGGGCTTACGAGCAGTACTTC. Translating it yields CASSPSAGAYEQYF.

This chain connects TRBV6-5 to TRBJ1-1; tentative D call: TRBD1 (6 bases). Trimming pared 5 bases from V and 6 bases from J, leaving 19 bases between. The germline CDR1 and CDR2 sequences are MNHEY and SVGAGI. The CDR3 sequence is 15 residues long. The CDR3 DNA follows: TGTGCCAGCAGTAAGAACCTCGAGGGGGACGCTGAAGCTTTCTTT. It translates to CASSKNLEGDAEAFF.

The CDR3 bases are TGTGCCAGCATCACCGGTGGGACTCCGGGCGAGCAGTACTTC. Translating it yields CASITGGTPGEQYF. The chain links TRBV28 to TRBJ2-7; the D gene is possibly TRBD2 (6 bases). This CDR3 has 14 amino acids. Germline V gene sequence: CDR1 MDHEN, CDR2 SYDVKM. Trimming took off 7 bases at V and 6 bases at J, with 19 bases between the two ends.

The chain uses TRBV6-1 and TRBJ2-3, with TRBD2 matching 12 bases. This CDR3 region has 15 residues. The germline CDR1 and CDR2 sequences are MNHNS and SASEGT. The V gene end was trimmed by 5 bases and the J gene end by 7 bases; junction bases not matched to a gene: 7. The CDR3 DNA sequence: TGTGCCAGCAGTAGACTAGCGGGGGCTACATATACGCAGTATTTT. This gives the protein CASSRLAGATYTQYF.

The V and J genes are TRBV19 and TRBJ2-2, with 12 bases matching TRBD1. The V gene end was trimmed by 2 bases and the J gene end by 5 bases; junction bases not matched to a gene: 12. The germline CDR1 and CDR2 sequences are LNHDA and SQIVND (reference sequence). This CDR3 comprises 19 residues. The CDR3 DNA reads TGTGCCAGTAGTATACAGGGGACAGGGGGCCCCCTAGGAACCGGGGAGCTGTTTTTT. Translating gives CASSIQGTGGPLGTGELFF. Drawing the rest from reference TRBV19 and TRBJ2-2, the complete variable domain is DGGITQSPKYLFRKEGQNVTLSCEQNLNHDAMYWYRQDPGQGLRLIYYSQIVNDFQKGDIAEGYSVSREKKESFPLTVTSAQKNPTAFYLCASSIQGTGGPLGTGELFFGEGSRLTVL.

CDR3 bases: TGTGCCAGCAGTTACTCGGAACGGCCCACAGATACGCAGTATTTT. Residues: CASSYSERPTDTQYF. The chain is built from TRBV6-5 and TRBJ2-3; D gene uncertain. V was pared by 0 bases and J by 2 bases, with 9 bases between. Germline lookup yields CDR1 MNHEY and CDR2 SVGAGI. The length of the CDR3 is 15 residues.

Concerning this clone: The sample has other DNA sequences that encode this CDR3 too. CDR3 in amino acids: CASSSGTGNYGYTF. DNA of the CDR3: TGTGCCAGCAGTTCTGGGACAGGGAACTATGGCTACACCTTC. The chain joins TRBV27 to TRBJ1-2; 9 bases align to TRBD1. Unmatched junction bases numbered 2, after V lost 4 bases and J lost 2 bases. Germline CDR1 reads MNHEY; CDR2 reads SMNVEV (reference sequence). The CDR3 has 14 amino acids.

The rearrangement joins TRBV4-1 to TRBJ2-7; D uncertain. Germline V gene sequence: CDR1 MGHRA, CDR2 YSYEKL. The CDR3 is 13 residues long. With 1 base removed from V and 3 bases from J, the gap between germline ends came to 7 bases. The CDR3 DNA follows: TGCGCCAGCAGCCAAGCACCCGGCTACGAGCAGTACTTC. Protein sequence: CASSQAPGYEQYF.